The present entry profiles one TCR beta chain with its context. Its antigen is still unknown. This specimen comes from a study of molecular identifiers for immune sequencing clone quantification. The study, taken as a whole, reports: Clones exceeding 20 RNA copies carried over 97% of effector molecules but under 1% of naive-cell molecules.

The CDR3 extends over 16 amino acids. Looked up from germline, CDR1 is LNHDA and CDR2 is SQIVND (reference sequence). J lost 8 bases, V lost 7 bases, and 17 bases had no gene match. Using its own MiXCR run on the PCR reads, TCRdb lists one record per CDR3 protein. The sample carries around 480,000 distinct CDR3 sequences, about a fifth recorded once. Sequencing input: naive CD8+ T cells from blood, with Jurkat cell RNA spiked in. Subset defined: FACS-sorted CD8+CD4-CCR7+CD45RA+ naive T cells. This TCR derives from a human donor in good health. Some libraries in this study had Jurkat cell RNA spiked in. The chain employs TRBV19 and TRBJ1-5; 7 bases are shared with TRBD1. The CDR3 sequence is CASNPTGAPGGKPQHF. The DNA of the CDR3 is TGTGCCAGTAATCCAACAGGGGCCCCGGGGGGCAAGCCCCAGCATTTT.